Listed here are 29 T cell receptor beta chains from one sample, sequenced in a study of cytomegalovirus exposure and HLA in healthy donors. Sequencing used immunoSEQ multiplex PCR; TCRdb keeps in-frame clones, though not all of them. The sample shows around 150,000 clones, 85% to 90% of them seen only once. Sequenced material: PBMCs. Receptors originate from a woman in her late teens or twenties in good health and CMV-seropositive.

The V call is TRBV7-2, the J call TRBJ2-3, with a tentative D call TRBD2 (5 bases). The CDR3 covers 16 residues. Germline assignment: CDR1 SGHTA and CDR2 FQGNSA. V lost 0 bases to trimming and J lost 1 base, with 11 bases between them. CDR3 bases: TGTGCCAGCAGCTTAGCTCTAGCCTCTGGCACAGATACGCAGTATTTT. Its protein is CASSLALASGTDTQYF.

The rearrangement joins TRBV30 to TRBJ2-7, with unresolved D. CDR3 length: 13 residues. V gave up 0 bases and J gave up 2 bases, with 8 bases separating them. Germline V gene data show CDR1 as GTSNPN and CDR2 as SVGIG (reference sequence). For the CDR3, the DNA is TGTGCCTGGAGTGTACAGAGACCCTACGAGCAGTACTTC. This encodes CAWSVQRPYEQYF.

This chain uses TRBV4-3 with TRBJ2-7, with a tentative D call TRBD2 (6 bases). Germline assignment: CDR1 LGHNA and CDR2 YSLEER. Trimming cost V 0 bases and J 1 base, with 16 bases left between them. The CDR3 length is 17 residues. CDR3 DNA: TGCGCCAGCAGCCAAGATGGAGGGGCGAGCCGATCCTACGAGCAGTACTTC. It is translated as CASSQDGGASRSYEQYF.

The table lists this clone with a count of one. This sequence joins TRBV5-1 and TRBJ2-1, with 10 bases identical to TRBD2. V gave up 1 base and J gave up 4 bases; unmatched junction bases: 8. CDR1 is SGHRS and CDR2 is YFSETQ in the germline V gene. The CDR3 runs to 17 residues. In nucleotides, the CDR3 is TGCGCCAGCAGCTTGACAACCGGGACTAGCGAATACAATGAGCAGTTCTTC. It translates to CASSLTTGTSEYNEQFF.

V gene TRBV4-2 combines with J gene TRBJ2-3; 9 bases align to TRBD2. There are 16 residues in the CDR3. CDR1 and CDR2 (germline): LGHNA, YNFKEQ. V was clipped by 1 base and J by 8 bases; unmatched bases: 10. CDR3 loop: CASSQVSSGMAGTQYF. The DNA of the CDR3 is TGTGCCAGCAGCCAAGTCTCTAGCGGGATGGCGGGTACGCAGTATTTT.

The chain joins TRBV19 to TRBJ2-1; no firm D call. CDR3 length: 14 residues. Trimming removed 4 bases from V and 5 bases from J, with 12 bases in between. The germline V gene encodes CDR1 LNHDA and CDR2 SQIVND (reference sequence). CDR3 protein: CASSRPGFDNEQFF. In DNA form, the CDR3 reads TGTGCCAGTAGTAGACCGGGTTTTGACAATGAGCAGTTCTTC.

CDR3 region: CASSRQGTYEQYF. As DNA, the CDR3 is TGTGCCAGCAGCCGACAGGGGACCTACGAGCAGTACTTC. The gene calls are TRBV7-9 and TRBJ2-7, with TRBD1 matching 8 bases. The CDR3 runs 13 residues. Losses at the gene ends were 5 bases for V and 2 bases for J; bases not matched to a gene: 2. Germline-derived CDR1 and CDR2 are SEHNR and FQNEAQ (reference sequence). The whole variable domain, filled in from reference TRBV7-9 and TRBJ2-7, reads DTGVSQNPRHKITKRGQNVTFRCDPISEHNRLYWYRQTLGQGPEFLTYFQNEAQLEKSRLLSDRFSAERPKGSFSTLEIQRTEQGDSAMYLCASSRQGTYEQYFGPGTRLTVT.

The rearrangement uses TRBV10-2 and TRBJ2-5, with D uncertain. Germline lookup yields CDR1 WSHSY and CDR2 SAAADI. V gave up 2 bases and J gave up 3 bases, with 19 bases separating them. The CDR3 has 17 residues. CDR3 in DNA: TGCGCCAGCAGTGAGACAAAATCTCGATGGCAGAAAGAGACCCAGTACTTC. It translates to CASSETKSRWQKETQYF.

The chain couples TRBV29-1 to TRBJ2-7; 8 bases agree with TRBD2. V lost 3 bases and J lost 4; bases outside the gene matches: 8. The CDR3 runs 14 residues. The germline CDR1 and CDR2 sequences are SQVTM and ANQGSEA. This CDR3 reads CSVEIAGSMYEQYF. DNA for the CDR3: TGCAGCGTTGAGATAGCGGGATCGATGTACGAGCAGTACTTC.

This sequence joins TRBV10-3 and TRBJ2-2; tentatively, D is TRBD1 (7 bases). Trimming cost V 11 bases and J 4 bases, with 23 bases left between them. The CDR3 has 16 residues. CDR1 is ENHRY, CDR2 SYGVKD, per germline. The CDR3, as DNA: TGTGCCTATCGAGAGGGGGCGCGGGGCCCCACCGGGGAGCTGTTTTTT. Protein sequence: CAYREGARGPTGELFF.

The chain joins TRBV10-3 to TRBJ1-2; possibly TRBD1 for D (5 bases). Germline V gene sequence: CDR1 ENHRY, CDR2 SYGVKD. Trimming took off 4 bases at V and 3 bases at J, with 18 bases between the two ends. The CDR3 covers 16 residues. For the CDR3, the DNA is TGTGCCATCAGTGGAGCAAGGGGTGCGGGGGACTATGGCTACACCTTC. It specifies CAISGARGAGDYGYTF.

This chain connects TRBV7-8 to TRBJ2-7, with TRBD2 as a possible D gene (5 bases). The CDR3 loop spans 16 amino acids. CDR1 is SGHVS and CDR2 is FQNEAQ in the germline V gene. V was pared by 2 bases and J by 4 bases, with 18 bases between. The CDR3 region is CASSLQTGYFSYEQYF. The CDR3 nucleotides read TGTGCCAGCAGCTTACAAACGGGATATTTTAGTTACGAGCAGTACTTC.

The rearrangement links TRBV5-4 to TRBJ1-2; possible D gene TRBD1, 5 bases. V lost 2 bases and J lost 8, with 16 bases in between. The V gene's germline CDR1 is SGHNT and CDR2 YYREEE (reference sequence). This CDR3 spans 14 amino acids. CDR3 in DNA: TGTGCCAGCAGCTTATCCGGAGGGGCAGGGGGCTACACCTTC. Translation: CASSLSGGAGGYTF.

CDR3 coding DNA: TGTGCCTGGAGCGTCGGGGCGGGAGCCTACGAGCAGTACTTC. Translating it yields CAWSVGAGAYEQYF. V usage is TRBV30 and J usage is TRBJ2-7; the match to TRBD2 covers 7 bases. Losses at the gene ends were 3 bases for V and 2 bases for J; bases not matched to a gene: 7. This CDR3 is 14 amino acids long. Germline V gene data show CDR1 as GTSNPN and CDR2 as SVGIG (reference sequence).

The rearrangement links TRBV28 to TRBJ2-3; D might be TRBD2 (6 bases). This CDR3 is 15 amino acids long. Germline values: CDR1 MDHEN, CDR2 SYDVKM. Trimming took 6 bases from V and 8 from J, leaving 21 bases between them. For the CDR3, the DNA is TGTGCCAGCAGCACCAGGTGGGGGGTCGTTGGTACGCAGTATTTT. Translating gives CASSTRWGVVGTQYF.

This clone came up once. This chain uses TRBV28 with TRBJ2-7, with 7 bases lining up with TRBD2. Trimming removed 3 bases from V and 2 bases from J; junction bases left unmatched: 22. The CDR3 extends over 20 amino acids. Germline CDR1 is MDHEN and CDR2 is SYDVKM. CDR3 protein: CASSFFDGDYLEGTTYEQYF. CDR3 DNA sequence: TGTGCCAGCAGTTTTTTTGACGGGGACTATCTGGAGGGGACGACCTACGAGCAGTACTTC.

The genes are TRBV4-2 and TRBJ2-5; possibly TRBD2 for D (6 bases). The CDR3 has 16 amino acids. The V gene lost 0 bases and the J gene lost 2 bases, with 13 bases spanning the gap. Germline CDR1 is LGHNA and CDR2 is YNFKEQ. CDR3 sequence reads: CASSQDLSGSQETQYF. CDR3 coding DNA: TGTGCCAGCAGCCAAGACCTGAGCGGGTCTCAAGAGACCCAGTACTTC.

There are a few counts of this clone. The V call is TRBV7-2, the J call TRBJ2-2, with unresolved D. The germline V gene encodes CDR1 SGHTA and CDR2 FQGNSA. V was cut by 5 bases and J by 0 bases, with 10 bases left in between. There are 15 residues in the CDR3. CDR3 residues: CASSHQAPNTGELFF. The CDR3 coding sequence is TGTGCCAGCAGCCACCAGGCTCCGAACACCGGGGAGCTGTTTTTT.

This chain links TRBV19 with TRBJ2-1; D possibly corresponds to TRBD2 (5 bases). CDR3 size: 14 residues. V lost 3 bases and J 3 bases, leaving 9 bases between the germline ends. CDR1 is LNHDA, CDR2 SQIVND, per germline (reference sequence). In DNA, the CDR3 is TGTGCCAGTAGTATGCAGCGGATCTACAATGAGCAGTTCTTC. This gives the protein CASSMQRIYNEQFF.

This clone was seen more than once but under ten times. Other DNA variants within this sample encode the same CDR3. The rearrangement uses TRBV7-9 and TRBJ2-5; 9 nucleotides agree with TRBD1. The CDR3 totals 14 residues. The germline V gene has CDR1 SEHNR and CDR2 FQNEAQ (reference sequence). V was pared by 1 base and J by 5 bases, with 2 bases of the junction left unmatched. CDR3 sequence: CASSLVGTGETQYF. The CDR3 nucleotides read TGTGCCAGCAGCTTAGTTGGGACAGGGGAGACCCAGTACTTC.

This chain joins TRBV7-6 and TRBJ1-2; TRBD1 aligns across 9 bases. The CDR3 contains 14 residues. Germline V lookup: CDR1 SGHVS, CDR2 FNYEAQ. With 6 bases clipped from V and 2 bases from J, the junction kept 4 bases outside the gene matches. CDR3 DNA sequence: TGTGCCAGCAGATCCGGACAGGGGAACTATGGCTACACCTTC. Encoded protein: CASRSGQGNYGYTF.

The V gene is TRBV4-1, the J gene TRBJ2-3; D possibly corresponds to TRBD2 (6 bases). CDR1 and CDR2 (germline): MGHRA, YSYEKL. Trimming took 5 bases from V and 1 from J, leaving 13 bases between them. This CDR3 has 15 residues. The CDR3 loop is CASSALGGGTDTQYF. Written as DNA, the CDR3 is TGCGCCAGCAGCGCATTGGGCGGGGGCACAGATACGCAGTATTTT.

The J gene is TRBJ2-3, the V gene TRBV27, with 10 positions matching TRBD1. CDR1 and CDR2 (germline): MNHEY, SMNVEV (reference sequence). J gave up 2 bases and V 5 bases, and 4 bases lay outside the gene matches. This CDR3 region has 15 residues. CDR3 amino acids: CASSTGTGVTDTQYF. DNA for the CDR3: TGTGCCAGCAGTACCGGGACAGGGGTCACAGATACGCAGTATTTT.

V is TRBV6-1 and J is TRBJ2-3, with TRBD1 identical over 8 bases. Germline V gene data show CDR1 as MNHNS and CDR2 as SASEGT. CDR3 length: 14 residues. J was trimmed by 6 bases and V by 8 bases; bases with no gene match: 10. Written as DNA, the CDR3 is TGTGCCAGCGCCTCAGGGGGCGCGACTGATACGCAGTATTTT. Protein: CASASGGATDTQYF.

The CDR3 spells CASSLAGTDYGYTF. The CDR3 bases are TGTGCCAGCAGTTTAGCCGGGACAGACTATGGCTACACCTTC. V is TRBV28 and J is TRBJ1-2; 7 bases are shared with TRBD1. The trim removed 2 bases at V and 3 bases at J, leaving 3 bases unmatched. CDR1 MDHEN and CDR2 SYDVKM come from the germline V gene. This CDR3 has 14 residues.

In nucleotides, the CDR3 is TGTGCCAGCAGAACAGGGAATCAGCCCCAGCATTTT. Its protein product is CASRTGNQPQHF. The chain joins TRBV6-5 to TRBJ1-5, with D possibly TRBD1 on 6 matching bases. V was cut by 6 bases and J by 4 bases, with 7 bases left in between. Germline loops: CDR1 MNHEY, CDR2 SVGAGI. CDR3 length equals 12 residues.

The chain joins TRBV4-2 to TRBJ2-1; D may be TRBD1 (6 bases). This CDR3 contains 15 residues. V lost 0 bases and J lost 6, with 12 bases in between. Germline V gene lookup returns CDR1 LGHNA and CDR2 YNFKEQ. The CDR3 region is CASSQEGARSNEQFF. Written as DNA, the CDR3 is TGTGCCAGCAGCCAAGAGGGGGCAAGGAGCAATGAGCAGTTCTTC.

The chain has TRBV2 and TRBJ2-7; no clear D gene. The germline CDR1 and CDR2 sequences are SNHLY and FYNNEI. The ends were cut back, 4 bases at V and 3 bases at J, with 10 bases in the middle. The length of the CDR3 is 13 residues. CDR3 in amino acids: CASSVYSFYEQYF. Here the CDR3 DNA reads TGTGCCAGCAGTGTATATTCCTTCTACGAGCAGTACTTC.

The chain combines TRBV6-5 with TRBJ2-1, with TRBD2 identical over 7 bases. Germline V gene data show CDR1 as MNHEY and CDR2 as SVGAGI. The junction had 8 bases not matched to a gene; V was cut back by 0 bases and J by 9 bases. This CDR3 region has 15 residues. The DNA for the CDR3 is TGTGCCAGCAGTTACTCGAAACGGGAGGAGGGTGAGCAGTTCTTC. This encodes CASSYSKREEGEQFF.